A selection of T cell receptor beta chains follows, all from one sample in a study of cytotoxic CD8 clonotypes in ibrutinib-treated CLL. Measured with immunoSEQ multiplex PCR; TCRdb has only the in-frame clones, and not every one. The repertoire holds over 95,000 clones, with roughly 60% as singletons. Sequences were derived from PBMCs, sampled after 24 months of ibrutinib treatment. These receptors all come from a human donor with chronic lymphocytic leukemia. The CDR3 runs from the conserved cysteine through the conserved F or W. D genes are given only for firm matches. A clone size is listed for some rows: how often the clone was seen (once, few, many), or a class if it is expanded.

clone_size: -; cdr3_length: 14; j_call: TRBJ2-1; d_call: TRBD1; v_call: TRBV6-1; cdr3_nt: TGTGCCAGCAGCGCGACAGGGGCGAACAATGAGCAGTTCTTC; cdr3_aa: CASSATGANNEQFF
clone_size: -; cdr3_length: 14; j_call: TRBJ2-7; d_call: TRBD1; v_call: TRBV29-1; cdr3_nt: TGCAGCGTTAAGGTGGACAGGCAATCCTACGAGCAGTACTTC; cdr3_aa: CSVKVDRQSYEQYF
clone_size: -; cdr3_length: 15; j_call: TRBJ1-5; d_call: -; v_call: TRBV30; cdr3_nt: TGTGCCTGGAGTGTAGGGGGGATAGGCAATCAGCCCCAGCATTTT; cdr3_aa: CAWSVGGIGNQPQHF
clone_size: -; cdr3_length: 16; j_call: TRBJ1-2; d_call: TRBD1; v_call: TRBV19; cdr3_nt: TGTGCCAGTAGTAGGGCAGGGGGCCCAGACCCCTATGGCTACACCTTC; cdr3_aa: CASSRAGGPDPYGYTF
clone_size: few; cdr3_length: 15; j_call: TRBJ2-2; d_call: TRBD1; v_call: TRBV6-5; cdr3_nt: TGTGCCAGCAGACCGACAGGGGATTTCACCGGGGAGCTGTTTTTT; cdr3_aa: CASRPTGDFTGELFF
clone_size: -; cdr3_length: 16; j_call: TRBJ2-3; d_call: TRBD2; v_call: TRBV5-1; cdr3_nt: TGCGCCAGCAGCTTGGAACTAGCGAGGACCACAGATACGCAGTATTTT; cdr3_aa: CASSLELARTTDTQYF
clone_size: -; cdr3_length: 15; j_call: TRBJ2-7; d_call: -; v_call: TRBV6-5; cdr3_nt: TGTGCCAGCAGTTACAGCCTTGACAGAAGCTACGAGCAGTACTTC; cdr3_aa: CASSYSLDRSYEQYF
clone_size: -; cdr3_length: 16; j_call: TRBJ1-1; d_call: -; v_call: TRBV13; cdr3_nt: TGTGCCAGCAGCTCGAAGACACAGGGTGTAGACACTGAAGCTTTCTTT; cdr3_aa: CASSSKTQGVDTEAFF
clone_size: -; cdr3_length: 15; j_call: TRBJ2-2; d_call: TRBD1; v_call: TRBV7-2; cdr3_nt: TGTGCCAGCAGTCAGGGGGCGTTAAACACCGGGGAGCTGTTTTTT; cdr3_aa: CASSQGALNTGELFF
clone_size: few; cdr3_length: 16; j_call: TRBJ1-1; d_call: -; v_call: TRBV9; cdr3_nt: TGTGCCAGCAGCGTAGAAAGGGCGGAGTTGAAGTCTGAAGCTTTCTTT; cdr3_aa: CASSVERAELKSEAFF
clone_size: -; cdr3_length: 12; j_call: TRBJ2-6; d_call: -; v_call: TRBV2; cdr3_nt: TGTGCCAGCACGTACTCGTCTGGGGTCCTGACTTTC; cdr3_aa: CASTYSSGVLTF
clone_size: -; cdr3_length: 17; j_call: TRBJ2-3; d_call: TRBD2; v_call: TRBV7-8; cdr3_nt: TGTGCCAGCAGCGTCGGGACTAGCGGGGCCTCGGGGGATACGCAGTATTTT; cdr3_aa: CASSVGTSGASGDTQYF
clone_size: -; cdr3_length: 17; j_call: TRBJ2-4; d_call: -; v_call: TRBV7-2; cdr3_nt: TGTGCCAGCAGCTTGACAGGTGGGATTCTAGCCAAAAACATTCAGTACTTC; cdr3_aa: CASSLTGGILAKNIQYF
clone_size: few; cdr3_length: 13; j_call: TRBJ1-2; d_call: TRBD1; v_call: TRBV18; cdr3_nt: TGTGCCAGCTCATTGGACAGGGTGGATGGCTACACCTTC; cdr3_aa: CASSLDRVDGYTF
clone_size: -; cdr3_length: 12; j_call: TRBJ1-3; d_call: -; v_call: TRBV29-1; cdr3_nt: TGCAGCGTACGGGATTCTGGAAACACCATATATTTT; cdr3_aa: CSVRDSGNTIYF
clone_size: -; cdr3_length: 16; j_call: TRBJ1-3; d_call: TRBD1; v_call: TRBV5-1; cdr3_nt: TGCGCCAGCAGCTTGACAGGGGCGTTTGGGGGAAACACCATATATTTT; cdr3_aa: CASSLTGAFGGNTIYF
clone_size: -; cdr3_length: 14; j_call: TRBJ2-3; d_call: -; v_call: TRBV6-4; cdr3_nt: TGTGCCAGCAGTGAAAGGGGGAGCACAGATACGCAGTATTTT; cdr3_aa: CASSERGSTDTQYF
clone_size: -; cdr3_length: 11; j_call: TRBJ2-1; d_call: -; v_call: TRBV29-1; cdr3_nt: TGCAGCGTTGACAGGTGGAATGAGCAGTTCTTC; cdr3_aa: CSVDRWNEQFF
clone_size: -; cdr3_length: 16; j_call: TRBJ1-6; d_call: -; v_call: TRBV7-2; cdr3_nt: TGTGCCAGCAGCTTAGATCAGGCAGGGATGGGTTCACCCCTCCACTTT; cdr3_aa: CASSLDQAGMGSPLHF
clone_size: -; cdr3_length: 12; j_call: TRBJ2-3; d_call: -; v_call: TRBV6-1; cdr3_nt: TGTGCCAGCAGTAAATCGGAGGGGGCGCAGTATTTT; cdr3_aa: CASSKSEGAQYF
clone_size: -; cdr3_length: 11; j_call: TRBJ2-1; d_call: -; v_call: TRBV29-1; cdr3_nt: TGCAGCGTCACAGGGAATCTTGAGCAGTTCTTC; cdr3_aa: CSVTGNLEQFF
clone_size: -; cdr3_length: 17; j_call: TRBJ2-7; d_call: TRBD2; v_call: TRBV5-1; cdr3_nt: TGCGCCAGCAGCTTGGACGCGGGGGGCAGGAGCTCCTACGAGCAGTACTTC; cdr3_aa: CASSLDAGGRSSYEQYF
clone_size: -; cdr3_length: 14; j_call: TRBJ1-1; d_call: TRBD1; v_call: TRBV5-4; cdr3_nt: TGTGCCAGCAGCCCGAGGACAGGTGGGACTGAAGCTTTCTTT; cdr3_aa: CASSPRTGGTEAFF
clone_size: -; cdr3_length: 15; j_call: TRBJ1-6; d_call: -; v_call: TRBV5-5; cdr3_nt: TGTGCCAGCAGCTTGGTGGGGGGCGGTAATTCACCCCTCCACTTT; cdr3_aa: CASSLVGGGNSPLHF
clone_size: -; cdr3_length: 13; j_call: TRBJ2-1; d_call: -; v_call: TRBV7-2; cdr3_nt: TGTGCCAGCAGCTTAACTTTAAACAATGAGCAGTTCTTC; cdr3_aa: CASSLTLNNEQFF
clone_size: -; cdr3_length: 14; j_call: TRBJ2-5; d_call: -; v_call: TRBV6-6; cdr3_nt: TGTGCCAGCAGTTACGCAGACAGGCAAGAGACCCAGTACTTC; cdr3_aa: CASSYADRQETQYF
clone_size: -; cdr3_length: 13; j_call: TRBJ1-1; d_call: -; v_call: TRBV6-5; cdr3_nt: TGTGCCAGCAGCCCCACAGTGAACACTGAAGCTTTCTTT; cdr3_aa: CASSPTVNTEAFF
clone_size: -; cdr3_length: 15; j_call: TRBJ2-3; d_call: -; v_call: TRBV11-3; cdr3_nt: TGTGCCAGCAGCCCCGGGGGAGTAACTACAGATACGCAGTATTTT; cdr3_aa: CASSPGGVTTDTQYF
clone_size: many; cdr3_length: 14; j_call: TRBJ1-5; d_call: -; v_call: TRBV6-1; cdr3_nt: TGTGCCAGCAGTGAATTTAAGGGTCCGCAGCCCCAGCATTTT; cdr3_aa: CASSEFKGPQPQHF